This T cell receptor beta chain is drawn from a study of blood T cell repertoires in COVID-19. About the research overall: Acute and convalescent COVID-19 specimens originated in the United States, Italy and Spain.

CDR1 SEHNR and CDR2 FQNEAQ come from the germline V gene (reference sequence). V lost 6 bases and J lost 7; bases outside the gene matches: 9. This CDR3 spans 14 amino acids. Per the study methods: Reference gene primer amplification gave nucleated cell count estimates. Using immunoSEQ multiplex PCR, the repertoire was profiled, and TCRdb retains in-frame clones only, with some absent. For V, J and clone size, that table is used; D and trimming come from the DNA. The table shows a few hundred thousand clones, with around 87% occurring only once. Cohort allocation depended upon clinical history that participants reported.

The material sequenced was PBMCs or T cells enriched from blood (not recorded which). The rearrangement links TRBV7-9 to TRBJ2-1, with 7 positions matching TRBD1. This clonotype was obtained from a middle-aged man in a cohort exposed to, infected with or recovered from COVID-19 (not recorded which). The CDR3 reads CASRDGTVQNEQFF. CDR3 nucleotide sequence: TGTGCCAGCAGAGACGGGACAGTCCAAAATGAGCAGTTCTTC.